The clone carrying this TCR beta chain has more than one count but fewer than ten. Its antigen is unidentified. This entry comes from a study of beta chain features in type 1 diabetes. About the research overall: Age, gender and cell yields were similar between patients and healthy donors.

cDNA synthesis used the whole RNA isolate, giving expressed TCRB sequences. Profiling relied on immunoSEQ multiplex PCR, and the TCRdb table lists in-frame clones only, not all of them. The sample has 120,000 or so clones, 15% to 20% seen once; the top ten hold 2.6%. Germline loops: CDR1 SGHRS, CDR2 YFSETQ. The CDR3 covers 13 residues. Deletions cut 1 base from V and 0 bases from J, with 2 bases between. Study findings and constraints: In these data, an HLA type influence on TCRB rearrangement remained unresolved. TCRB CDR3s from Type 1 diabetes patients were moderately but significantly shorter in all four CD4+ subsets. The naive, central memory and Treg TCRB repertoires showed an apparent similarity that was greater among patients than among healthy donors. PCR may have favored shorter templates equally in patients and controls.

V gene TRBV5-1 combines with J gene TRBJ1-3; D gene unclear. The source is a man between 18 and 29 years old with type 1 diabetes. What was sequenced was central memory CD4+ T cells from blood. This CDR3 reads CASSLHSGNTIYF. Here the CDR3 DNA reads TGCGCCAGCAGCTTGCACTCTGGAAACACCATATATTTT.